This TCR beta chain comes out of a study of CD8+ T cells in alopecia areata. Sequencing templates came from extracted RNA that was reverse transcribed into cDNA. Here immunoSEQ multiplex PCR was the method, and the copy in TCRdb shows in-frame clones only, minus some. The sample records 150,000 to 200,000 clones, 50% to 70% being singletons. The treatment denotes: oral pan-JAK inhibitor, 5-10 mg twice daily. This clone was recorded a few times. What it recognizes is unknown. Notes on the study in general: Higher clonality was seen in lesional scalp than in normal scalp, especially in alopecia totalis/universalis.

The V gene lost 4 bases and the J gene lost 1 base, with 10 bases spanning the gap. There are 15 residues in the CDR3. Germline V gene sequence: CDR1 SGHDN, CDR2 FVKESK. The sample here was CD4+ T cells sorted from blood, taken around week 49, from a patient treated with tofacitinib. V is TRBV14 and J is TRBJ2-2; perhaps TRBD1 as D (5 bases). This receptor was identified in a human donor with alopecia areata. This CDR3 reads CASSLRTRNTGELFF. The CDR3 DNA is TGTGCCAGCAGCCTAAGGACACGGAACACCGGGGAGCTGTTTTTT.